This TCR beta chain was profiled in a study of Graves' ophthalmopathy and Graves' hyperthyroidism. Moderate-to-severe activity, CAS at least 3, NOSPECS at least 4 and duration under 3 months characterized donors with ophthalmopathy. From germline, CDR1 is LNHDA and CDR2 SQIVND (reference sequence). The CDR3 is made up of 13 amino acids. Trimming took off 8 bases at V and 7 bases at J, with 17 bases between the two ends. Beta-chain TCR CDR3 regions were amplified from RNA transcripts. Investigators did first-round RT-PCR with HTBI primers, then second-round multiplex PCR. MiXCR, applied by TCRdb to the multiplex PCR reads, yields one record per CDR3 protein. The profile shows tens of thousands of distinct CDR3 sequences, 50% to 65% of them singletons.

V is TRBV19 and J is TRBJ1-2; D is perhaps TRBD1 (6 bases). Sequenced sample: peripheral blood. The TCR was taken from an adult man with Graves' ophthalmopathy. The CDR3 is CASQYRVASGYTF. The CDR3 coding sequence is TGTGCCAGTCAATACAGGGTGGCGAGTGGCTACACCTTC. Complete variable domain (other parts from reference TRBV19 and TRBJ1-2): DGGITQSPKYLFRKEGQNVTLSCEQNLNHDAMYWYRQDPGQGLRLIYYSQIVNDFQKGDIAEGYSVSREKKESFPLTVTSAQKNPTAFYLCASQYRVASGYTFGSGTRLTVV.